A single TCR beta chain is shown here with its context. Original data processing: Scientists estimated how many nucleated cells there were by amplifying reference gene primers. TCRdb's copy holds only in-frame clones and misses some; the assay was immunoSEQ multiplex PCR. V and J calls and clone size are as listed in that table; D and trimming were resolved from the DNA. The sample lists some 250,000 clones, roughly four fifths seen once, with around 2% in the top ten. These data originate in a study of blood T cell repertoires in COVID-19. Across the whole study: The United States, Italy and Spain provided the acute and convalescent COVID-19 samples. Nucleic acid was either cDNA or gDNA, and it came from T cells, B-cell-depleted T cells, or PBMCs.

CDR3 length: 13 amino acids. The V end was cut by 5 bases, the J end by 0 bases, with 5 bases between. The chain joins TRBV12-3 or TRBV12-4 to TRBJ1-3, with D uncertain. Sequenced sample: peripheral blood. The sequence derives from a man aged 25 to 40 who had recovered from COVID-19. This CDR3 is CASSEYSGNTIYF. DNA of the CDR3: TGTGCCAGCAGTGAGTACTCTGGAAACACCATATATTTT.